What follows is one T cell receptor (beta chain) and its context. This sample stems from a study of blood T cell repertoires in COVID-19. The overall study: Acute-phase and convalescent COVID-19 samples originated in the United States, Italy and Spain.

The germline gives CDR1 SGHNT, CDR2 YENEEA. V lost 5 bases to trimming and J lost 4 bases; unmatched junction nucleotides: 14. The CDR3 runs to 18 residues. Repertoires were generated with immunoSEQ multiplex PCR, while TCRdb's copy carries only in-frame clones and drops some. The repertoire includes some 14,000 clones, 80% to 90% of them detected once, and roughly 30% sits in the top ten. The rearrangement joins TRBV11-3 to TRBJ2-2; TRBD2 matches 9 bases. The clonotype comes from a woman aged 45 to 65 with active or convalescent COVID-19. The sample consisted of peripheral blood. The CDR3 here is CASSPGGRAFGGTGELFF. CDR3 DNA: TGTGCCAGCAGCCCGGGCGGGAGGGCCTTTGGGGGCACCGGGGAGCTGTTTTTT.